One and the same sample provided the 17 T cell receptor beta chains below, sequenced in a study of T cells in Graves' hyperthyroidism and ophthalmopathy. The source material, RNA transcripts, was used to amplify TCR beta CDR3 regions. A set of HTBI primers served as the primers for a first-round RT-PCR of the TCR CDR3. TCRdb itself ran the multiplex PCR reads through MiXCR, one entry per CDR3 protein. The sample carries approximately 630,000 distinct CDR3 sequences, roughly 17% recorded once. Specimen: blood. Receptor source: a woman aged 25 to 39 with Graves' hyperthyroidism.

The chain carries TRBV5-1 and TRBJ1-1; TRBD1 matches 7 bases. The CDR3 is 16 residues long. V shed 2 bases, J shed 1 base, and the junction held 8 bases outside the gene matches. Germline loops: CDR1 SGHRS, CDR2 YFSETQ. The CDR3, as DNA: TGCGCCAGCAGCTTAGAGACAGGGCTGTCGAACACTGAAGCTTTCTTT. Translating gives CASSLETGLSNTEAFF.

This clonotype showed up many times. The V call is TRBV20-1, the J call TRBJ2-7, with D possibly being TRBD1 (6 bases). The germline gives CDR1 DFQATT, CDR2 SNEGSKA (reference sequence). This CDR3 comprises 11 residues. V was pared by 5 bases and J by 5 bases, with 10 bases between. For the CDR3, the DNA is TGCAGTGCTCGTACAGGGAACGAGCAGTACTTC. Translated, it gives CSARTGNEQYF.

This clonotype was recorded many times. The V and J genes are TRBV28 and TRBJ2-5, with D possibly matching TRBD1 (5 bases). The CDR3 contains 13 residues. The V and J ends lost 7 bases and 5 bases respectively, with 14 bases between them. Germline V gives CDR1 MDHEN, CDR2 SYDVKM. CDR3 sequence (DNA): TGTGCCAGCAAAGAACGATACAGGGAGACCCAGTACTTC. It yields the protein CASKERYRETQYF.

This clonotype was recorded at least ten times. The chain links TRBV3-1 to TRBJ2-7; 7 nucleotides line up with TRBD2. The germline CDR1 and CDR2 sequences are LGHDT and YNNKEL (reference sequence). The CDR3 length is 12 residues. The junction had 1 base not matched to a gene; V was cut back by 5 bases and J by 3 bases. The CDR3 region has the DNA TGTGCCAGCAGCGGGAGGGTCTACGAGCAGTACTTC. It codes for CASSGRVYEQYF.

This clonotype was counted between two and nine times. The chain is built from TRBV4-2 and TRBJ1-1; D not certain. From germline, CDR1 is LGHNA and CDR2 YNFKEQ. V lost 0 bases to trimming and J lost 0 bases, with 11 bases between them. This CDR3 comprises 16 residues. The CDR3 loop is CASSQDKETMNTEAFF. CDR3 coding DNA: TGTGCCAGCAGCCAAGATAAGGAGACGATGAACACTGAAGCTTTCTTT.

There are many counts of this clonotype. This chain uses TRBV7-2 with TRBJ1-1, with unresolved D. CDR3 length equals 14 residues. The germline gives CDR1 SGHTA, CDR2 FQGNSA. V was pared by 2 bases and J by 0 bases, with 7 bases between. This chain's CDR3 is CASSLQHLNTEAFF. CDR3 nucleotides: TGTGCCAGCAGCTTACAGCACCTGAACACTGAAGCTTTCTTT.

The rearrangement uses TRBV12-3 or TRBV12-4 and TRBJ1-5; no definite D call. This CDR3 has 13 residues. V was pared by 6 bases and J by 7 bases, with 13 bases between. This chain's CDR3 is CASSLMETQPQHF. The CDR3 DNA reads TGTGCCAGCAGCCTTATGGAGACCCAGCCCCAGCATTTT.

A remark on this clonotype: A much larger clone lies a single base off, so this may be a read error. The CDR3 DNA follows: TGTGCTGGTGGTTTGTTCCTGTCGGGTGGCTACACCTTC. Residues: CAGGLFLSGGYTF. This chain connects TRBV12-5 to TRBJ1-2; no definite D call. The germline V gene has CDR1 LGHNT and CDR2 FRNRAP. The CDR3 is 13 residues long.

The J gene is TRBJ2-1, the V gene TRBV29-1; 12 bases line up with TRBD2. This CDR3 has 15 amino acids. The ends lost 5 bases at V and 2 bases at J; junction bases unmatched: 4. Germline values: CDR1 SQVTM, CDR2 ANQGSEA. The CDR3 DNA is TGCAGCGTTCCCCTAGCGGGAGGGCCCTACAATGAGCAGTTCTTC. Its translation is CSVPLAGGPYNEQFF.

This chain links TRBV9 with TRBJ2-1; D ambiguous. There are 16 residues in the CDR3. Germline V lookup: CDR1 SGDLS, CDR2 YYNGEE. Trimming took off 0 bases at V and 4 bases at J, with 14 bases between the two ends. The DNA for the CDR3 is TGTGCCAGCAGCGTAGCCGGACGTTCCGGTTACAATGAGCAGTTCTTC. Translation gives CASSVAGRSGYNEQFF. Complete variable domain (other parts from reference TRBV9 and TRBJ2-1): DSGVTQTPKHLITATGQRVTLRCSPRSGDLSVYWYQQSLDQGLQFLIQYYNGEERAKGNILERFSAQQFPDLHSELNLSSLELGDSALYFCASSVAGRSGYNEQFFGPGTRLTVL.

At least ten counts were recorded for this clonotype. This sequence joins TRBV27 and TRBJ2-1; 10 bases fit TRBD2. CDR3 length: 13 residues. Trimming cost V 4 bases and J 8 bases; bases outside gene matches: 2. The germline V gene has CDR1 MNHEY and CDR2 SMNVEV (reference sequence). The chain's CDR3 is CASSWLAGDEQFF. The CDR3 nucleotides are TGTGCCAGCAGTTGGCTAGCGGGAGATGAGCAGTTCTTC.

Ten or more counts support this clonotype. The rearrangement uses TRBV2 and TRBJ1-1, with D unresolved. The germline V and J ends were trimmed by 8 bases and 0 bases, with 10 bases remaining between them. The CDR3 sequence is 13 residues long. From germline, CDR1 is SNHLY and CDR2 FYNNEI. The CDR3 DNA follows: TGTGCCAGCGGGCAGGAGCTGAACACTGAAGCTTTCTTT. Protein: CASGQELNTEAFF.

This clonotype showed up just a few times. This chain connects TRBV19 to TRBJ2-2, with 9 bases aligning to TRBD2. The J segment lost 3 bases and the V segment lost 6 bases, leaving 8 bases of the junction unmatched. The CDR3 sequence is 16 residues long. Germline lookup yields CDR1 LNHDA and CDR2 SQIVND (reference sequence). CDR3 in DNA: TGTGCCAGTAGCCAAATGACTAGCGGTTACACCGGGGAGCTGTTTTTT. Its translation: CASSQMTSGYTGELFF.

In this sample, this clonotype turned up a few times. The rearrangement joins TRBV4-1 to TRBJ2-7, with 13 bases matching TRBD2. Germline values: CDR1 MGHRA, CDR2 YSYEKL. V shed 0 bases, J shed 1 base, and the junction held 9 bases outside the gene matches. This CDR3 has 19 amino acids. CDR3 nucleotides: TGCGCCAGCAGCCAAGACGGTTGGACTAGCGGGAGTAAGTCCTACGAGCAGTACTTC. Translating gives CASSQDGWTSGSKSYEQYF.

In regard to this clonotype: One base away lies a much larger clone, so this may be a sequencing read error. The chain combines TRBV15 with TRBJ2-3, with 7 nucleotides matching TRBD1. V shed 3 bases, J shed 0 bases, and the junction held 9 bases outside the gene matches. CDR3 size: 17 residues. Per the germline V gene, CDR1 is LNHNV and CDR2 is YYDKDF (reference sequence). CDR3 coding DNA: TGTGCCACCAGCAGCGAGGTGACAGGGATCAGCACAGATACGCAGTATTTT. It codes for CATSSEVTGISTDTQYF.

This chain uses TRBV12-3 or TRBV12-4 with TRBJ1-4; 10 bases agree with TRBD1. The CDR3 spans 16 residues. J was trimmed by 5 bases and V by 0 bases; bases with no gene match: 3. In nucleotides, the CDR3 is TGTGCCAGCAGTTTAGCGACAGGGGGCAAGAATGAAAAACTGTTTTTT. Translating it yields CASSLATGGKNEKLFF.

A few counts support this clonotype. This chain uses TRBV5-1 with TRBJ1-4; 8 bases fit TRBD1. The CDR3 length is 14 residues. The germline gives CDR1 SGHRS, CDR2 YFSETQ. The V and J ends lost 3 bases and 7 bases, in that order; junction bases with no gene match: 5. The CDR3 nucleotides are TGCGCCAGCAGCTATCGGACAGGGAGTGAAAAACTGTTTTTT. Translated: CASSYRTGSEKLFF.